The TCR beta chain under discussion was sequenced for a study of tissue T cells after allogeneic stem cell transplantation. The CDR3 runs to 16 residues. Germline V gene data show CDR1 as NNHNN and CDR2 as SYGAGS (reference sequence). V was clipped by 4 bases and J by 0 bases; unmatched bases: 5. Study results and limitations: Which tissue TCRs were alloreactive or antigen-specific was not determined. Some clones might be persisting host cells.

Time point indicated: mouse harvest day 14 after allogeneic transplant. Each mouse received 10^7 T-cell-depleted marrow cells plus 10^6 splenic CD5+ T cells by tail vein. Mice had MHC-mismatched B6 into BALB/c GVHD, sampled day 7 or 14. Sample share makes this clone large. As yet, its antigen is unknown. The gene names given are mouse names. Read coverage stops 1 residue before the CDR3 terminus; the germline J gene supplies the remainder. Clones were sequenced by immunoSEQ multiplex PCR, and TCRdb holds only the in-frame ones, with some missing. The sample includes over a thousand clones, approximately 49% of them seen just once.

The V gene is TRBV13-2, the J gene TRBJ2-4; 10 bases match TRBD2. Input material: liver tissue. The sequence derives from a female BALB/c mouse given C57BL/6 T cells with graft-versus-host disease after an allogeneic hematopoietic cell transplant. CDR3 loop: CASGPGLGSSQNTLYF. Partial CDR3 DNA: TGTGCCAGCGGTCCGGGACTGGGGTCTAGTCAAAACACCTTGTAC.